One sample yielded the 18 T cell receptor beta chains listed below, sequenced in a study of T cell responses to AZD1222 COVID-19 vaccine. Assay used: immunoSEQ multiplex PCR; TCRdb lists only in-frame clones, some missing. The sample consists of approximately 98,000 clones, about 86% of them appearing once. The sample was peripheral blood, taken on day 0 of AZD1222 vaccination. The receptor set was obtained from an adult in good health.

The chain uses TRBV18 and TRBJ1-1; D perhaps matches TRBD1 (5 bases). There are 12 residues in the CDR3. V lost 5 bases and J 1 base, leaving 5 bases between the germline ends. Per germline, CDR1 KGHSH and CDR2 LQKENI. The chain's CDR3 is CASSGANTEAFF. Written as DNA, the CDR3 is TGTGCCAGCTCAGGGGCGAACACTGAAGCTTTCTTT.

The chain recombines TRBV28 with TRBJ1-2; 7 nucleotides align to TRBD1. CDR3 length equals 13 residues. V shed 8 bases, J shed 4 bases, and the junction held 7 bases outside the gene matches. CDR1 is MDHEN and CDR2 is SYDVKM in the germline V gene. CDR3 amino acids: CASETGAGYGYTF. CDR3 DNA sequence: TGTGCCAGCGAAACAGGGGCCGGCTATGGCTACACCTTC.

This chain uses TRBV11-3 with TRBJ1-1, with D possibly matching TRBD1 (5 bases). The length of the CDR3 is 14 residues. The germline V gene has CDR1 SGHNT and CDR2 YENEEA. V was pared by 2 bases and J by 6 bases, with 13 bases between. The CDR3 DNA follows: TGTGCCAGCAGCTTATATAGAGAGGGACCTGAAGCTTTCTTT. Protein: CASSLYREGPEAFF.

The V call is TRBV11-1, the J call TRBJ2-3; 10 bases align to TRBD2. V trimming: 1 base; J trimming: 6 bases; junction bases outside the gene matches: 7. The CDR3 length is 16 residues. Per germline, CDR1 SGHAT and CDR2 FQDESV (reference sequence). CDR3 DNA: TGTGCCAGCAGCTTAGGAGCGGGGGGGCCTGGTGATACGCAGTATTTT. It codes for CASSLGAGGPGDTQYF.

CDR3 sequence reads: CASSLDPPGPTNYGYTF. The DNA of the CDR3 is TGCGCCAGCAGCTTGGACCCTCCGGGACCCACCAACTATGGCTACACCTTC. The chain combines TRBV5-1 with TRBJ1-2; maybe TRBD1 (5 bases). The V gene's germline CDR1 is SGHRS and CDR2 YFSETQ. This CDR3 is built from 17 residues. V lost 0 bases and J lost 2, with 17 bases in between. The full variable domain, with the rest looked up from reference TRBV5-1 and TRBJ1-2, is KAGVTQTPRYLIKTRGQQVTLSCSPISGHRSVSWYQQTPGQGLQFLFEYFSETQRNKGNFPGRFSGRQFSNSRSEMNVSTLELGDSALYLCASSLDPPGPTNYGYTFGSGTRLTVV.

CDR3 sequence reads: CASSFPFGAKNTGELFF. DNA for the CDR3: TGTGCCAGCAGCTTCCCTTTCGGGGCGAAAAACACCGGGGAGCTGTTTTTT. The V call is TRBV7-8, the J call TRBJ2-2; tentatively, D is TRBD1 or TRBD2 (5 bases each). V was pared by 3 bases and J by 2 bases, with 16 bases between. This CDR3 region has 17 residues. Looked up from germline, CDR1 is SGHVS and CDR2 is FQNEAQ.

The rearrangement links TRBV12-3 or TRBV12-4 to TRBJ1-2; 7 nucleotides agree with TRBD1. The CDR3 runs 13 residues. J was trimmed by 6 bases and V by 6 bases; bases with no gene match: 7. The CDR3, as DNA: TGTGCCAGCAGCCGACAGGGAAGGAATGGCTACACCTTC. Translating it yields CASSRQGRNGYTF.

The rearrangement joins TRBV28 to TRBJ2-7; TRBD1 matches at 10 bases. This CDR3 spans 14 amino acids. The V segment lost 8 bases and the J segment 9 bases; nucleotides outside the gene matches: 13. CDR1 and CDR2 from the germline V gene are MDHEN and SYDVKM. CDR3 in amino acids: CASGGTGDGGGQYF. The CDR3 nucleotides are TGTGCCAGCGGAGGGACAGGGGATGGAGGGGGGCAGTACTTC.

The chain couples TRBV2 to TRBJ1-2, with D tentatively TRBD1 (5 bases). Trimming shortened V by 2 bases and J by 14 bases, and 15 bases separated the two germline ends. The CDR3 has 12 amino acids. Germline assignment: CDR1 SNHLY and CDR2 FYNNEI. The CDR3 loop reads CASSERFWGGTF. The CDR3 DNA reads as TGTGCCAGCAGTGAAAGATTCTGGGGCGGTACCTTC. The full variable domain, in which reference TRBV2 and TRBJ1-2 provide the parts outside the CDR3, is EPEVTQTPSHQVTQMGQEVILRCVPISNHLYFYWYRQILGQKVEFLVSFYNNEISEKSEIFDDQFSVERPDGSNFTLKIRSTKLEDSAMYFCASSERFWGGTFGSGTRLTVV.

The chain links TRBV6-1 to TRBJ1-1, with TRBD1 as a possible D gene (5 bases). The CDR3 extends over 13 amino acids. Germline V gene sequence: CDR1 MNHNS, CDR2 SASEGT. The germline V and J ends were trimmed by 3 bases and 8 bases, with 13 bases remaining between them. The CDR3 reads CASSETRDGEAFF. The CDR3 nucleotides are TGTGCCAGCAGTGAGACCCGGGACGGAGAAGCTTTCTTT.

This rearrangement joins TRBV19 to TRBJ2-1, with no clear D. The CDR3 totals 12 residues. Germline CDR1 reads LNHDA; CDR2 reads SQIVND (reference sequence). The V gene lost 1 base and the J gene lost 4 bases, with 2 bases spanning the gap. This CDR3 reads CASSIGYNEQFF. CDR3 nucleotides: TGTGCCAGTAGTATAGGATACAATGAGCAGTTCTTC.

The gene calls are TRBV28 and TRBJ2-5; TRBD1 matches at 10 bases. The CDR3 contains 16 residues. J was trimmed by 5 bases and V by 6 bases; bases with no gene match: 12. The germline V gene has CDR1 MDHEN and CDR2 SYDVKM. The CDR3 DNA reads as TGTGCCAGCAGCCCAATCGACAGGGGGCGACGGGAGACCCAGTACTTC. It codes for CASSPIDRGRRETQYF.

This clone was observed once. This chain uses TRBV5-1 with TRBJ2-3; TRBD2 matches at 8 bases. Trimming took 0 bases from V and 0 from J; bases not matched to a gene: 3. This CDR3 is built from 16 residues. Germline CDR1 is SGHRS and CDR2 is YFSETQ. CDR3 region: CASSLDGGGSTDTQYF. CDR3 nucleotides: TGCGCCAGCAGCTTGGATGGCGGGGGGAGCACAGATACGCAGTATTTT.

This clone was seen just once. This chain connects TRBV20-1 to TRBJ2-7, with D perhaps being TRBD1 or TRBD2 (8 bases each). Per germline, CDR1 DFQATT and CDR2 SNEGSKA (reference sequence). Trimming took off 3 bases at V and 6 bases at J, with 21 bases between the two ends. This CDR3 contains 15 residues. CDR3 coding DNA: TGCAGTGCTAGTCCTTCCCCGGGAGGGACAGGCGAGCAGTACTTC. Encoded protein: CSASPSPGGTGEQYF.

This clone was found a few times. V usage is TRBV3-1 (or the pseudogene TRBV3-2) and J usage is TRBJ2-5; the D is unclear. Per germline, CDR1 LGHDT and CDR2 YNNKEL (reference sequence). V lost 0 bases and J lost 5, with 13 bases in between. This CDR3 has 15 amino acids. The CDR3 is CASSQDPGVSETQYF. The CDR3 DNA follows: TGTGCCAGCAGCCAAGATCCTGGCGTATCCGAGACCCAGTACTTC.

The sample holds one count of this clone. The chain uses TRBV6-2 or TRBV6-3 and TRBJ1-2; 10 bases line up with TRBD1. The CDR3 is 15 residues long. J lost 0 bases, V lost 5 bases, and 3 bases had no gene match. Germline V gene lookup returns CDR1 MNHEY and CDR2 SVGEGT. Here the CDR3 reads CASSPTGGANYGYTF. The CDR3 DNA is TGTGCCAGCAGTCCGACAGGGGGCGCTAACTATGGCTACACCTTC.

The J gene is TRBJ2-2, the V gene TRBV6-4; perhaps TRBD1 as D (5 bases). The CDR3 spans 14 residues. V was cut by 6 bases and J by 2 bases, with 10 bases left in between. The germline gives CDR1 MRHNA, CDR2 SNTAGT. The DNA for the CDR3 is TGTGCCAGCAGAAGACAGACCAACACCGGGGAGCTGTTTTTT. This gives the protein CASRRQTNTGELFF.

The rearrangement uses TRBV18 and TRBJ1-5, with D uncertain. This CDR3 is built from 13 residues. V lost 3 bases and J 5 bases, leaving 8 bases between the germline ends. CDR1 is KGHSH, CDR2 LQKENI, per germline. The CDR3 loop reads CASSPLVDQPQHF. The CDR3 DNA reads TGTGCCAGCTCACCGCTTGTGGATCAGCCCCAGCATTTT.